A selection of T cell receptor beta chains follows, all from one sample in a study of T cells after yellow fever vaccination. TCRdb reprocessed the 5' RACE reads via MiXCR and lists one record per CDR3 protein. The repertoire holds under 300,000 distinct CDR3 sequences, with 6.9% as singletons. This specimen was CD4+ T cells sorted from PBMCs, taken 15 days after the yellow fever booster vaccination. All receptors derive from a man aged 25-40 years who received the YFV17D yellow fever vaccine. The CDR3 runs from the conserved cysteine through the conserved F or W. D genes are given only for firm matches. Expanded clones are given a class, and other clones once, few, many or no size at all.

J gene	CDR3 length	V gene	D gene	clone size	CDR3 DNA	CDR3 protein
TRBJ2-5	15	TRBV5-1	.	.	TGCGCCAGCAGCTCGGCTGACAGAGACGTTGAGACCCAGTACTTC	CASSSADRDVETQYF
TRBJ2-3	14	TRBV5-5	TRBD2	few	TGTGCCAGCAGCTTAAGCGGGAGTTGGGATACGCAGTATTTT	CASSLSGSWDTQYF
TRBJ1-2	15	TRBV5-1	.	many	TGCGCCAGCAGCTTGGCCACCGGGGGCGCGGATGGCTACACCTTC	CASSLATGGADGYTF
TRBJ2-3	17	TRBV20-1	TRBD1	.	TGCAGTGCCAGCTCGGAAGGCCAGGGGGCGCGGGCAGATACGCAGTATTTT	CSASSEGQGARADTQYF
TRBJ2-7	15	TRBV28	.	few	TGTGCCAGCAGGTCCGCAGGGCAGAACCTTTACGAGCAGTACTTC	CASRSAGQNLYEQYF
TRBJ2-3	14	TRBV20-1	.	few	TGCAGTGCTAGCAGACGACTTAGCACAGATACGCAGTATTTT	CSASRRLSTDTQYF
TRBJ1-1	12	TRBV3-1	.	many	TGTGCCAGCAGCCAACTTGGATTTGAAGCTTTCTTT	CASSQLGFEAFF
TRBJ1-2	13	TRBV6-2/TRBV6-3	TRBD1	.	TGTGCCAGCAGCCGAGGACAGGGCTATGGCTACACCTTC	CASSRGQGYGYTF
TRBJ2-7	13	TRBV20-1	.	.	TGCAGCGCAGGGGGGCGGGCGTCCTACGAGCAGTACTTC	CSAGGRASYEQYF
TRBJ2-7	15	TRBV6-5	TRBD1	.	TGTGCCAGCAGTTACTCCGCAGGGGGTGTCCACGAGCAGTACTTC	CASSYSAGGVHEQYF
TRBJ2-1	14	TRBV6-1	.	.	TGTGCCAGCAGTGAAACGGGGTTCTACAATGAGCAGTTCTTC	CASSETGFYNEQFF
TRBJ1-1	16	TRBV7-2	.	many	TGTGCCAGCAATCCTCCTTACCCGGACCGGCCCACTGAAGCTTTCTTT	CASNPPYPDRPTEAFF
TRBJ2-3	19	TRBV5-6	TRBD1	.	TGTGCCAGCAGCTCCAAACTCCCGATACAGGGGGCTAGCACAGATACGCAGTATTTT	CASSSKLPIQGASTDTQYF
TRBJ2-5	14	TRBV9	.	few	TGTGCCAGCAGCGCACAGGGCACCCAAGAGACCCAGTACTTC	CASSAQGTQETQYF
TRBJ1-5	14	TRBV10-3	.	few	TGTGCCATCAGTGAGGGGGCTGTGCATCAGCCCCAGCATTTT	CAISEGAVHQPQHF
TRBJ1-5	15	TRBV9	.	.	TGTGCCAGCAGCGTAGAGGGGAACGCCGGTCAGCCCCAGCATTTT	CASSVEGNAGQPQHF
TRBJ2-3	15	TRBV28	.	few	TGTGCCAGCAAACCGCCACCACGCTTTGTGGATACGCAGTATTTT	CASKPPPRFVDTQYF
TRBJ2-7	14	TRBV6-1	.	many	TGTGCCAGCACGGCCAAATTTAGCTCCTACGAGCAGTACTTC	CASTAKFSSYEQYF
TRBJ2-3	16	TRBV4-3	TRBD2	many	TGCGCCAGCAGCCAAGACGGGACTAGCGGGTCGGATACGCAGTATTTT	CASSQDGTSGSDTQYF
TRBJ2-7	13	TRBV20-1	TRBD1	many	TGCAGTGCTCAATCCGGGACAGGGCTAGAGCAGTACTTC	CSAQSGTGLEQYF
TRBJ1-5	15	TRBV7-2	TRBD1	few	TGTGCCAGCAGCTTAGATCGGACAGGGGGTCAGCCCCAGCATTTT	CASSLDRTGGQPQHF
TRBJ1-1	20	TRBV10-3	.	.	TGTGCCATCAGTGACCCACCCGGGACATTTTTTAGTTGGGATAACACTGAAGCTTTCTTT	CAISDPPGTFFSWDNTEAFF
TRBJ2-3	15	TRBV20-1	TRBD1	.	TGCAGTGCTAGTCCAGGACAGGGGGCGCGATATACGCAGTATTTT	CSASPGQGARYTQYF
TRBJ2-2	15	TRBV20-1	.	many	TGCAGTGCTAGTAACAGGCGGACGAACACCGGGGAGCTGTTTTTT	CSASNRRTNTGELFF
TRBJ2-7	16	TRBV20-1	TRBD1	few	TGCAGTGCTAGAGATACCACAGCAGGGGGCCGGGGCGAGCAGTACTTC	CSARDTTAGGRGEQYF
TRBJ2-1	15	TRBV7-6	TRBD2	.	TGTGCCAGCAGCTCCCTAGCGGCCTCCTACAATGAGCAGTTCTTC	CASSSLAASYNEQFF
TRBJ2-2	15	TRBV7-8	.	few	TGTGCCAGCAGCGATGAAGGCCATGTGGTCGGGGAGCTGTTTTTT	CASSDEGHVVGELFF
TRBJ1-1	13	TRBV30	.	few	TGTGCCTGGAGTCCTATTCGAAAGACTGAAGCTTTCTTT	CAWSPIRKTEAFF
TRBJ1-5	16	TRBV3-1	TRBD1	.	TGTGCCAGCAGCTCAACAACAGGGGGCTTCAATCAGCCCCAGCATTTT	CASSSTTGGFNQPQHF
TRBJ1-1	12	TRBV29-1	.	.	TGCAGCGTTGAGGGCACAAACACTGAAGCTTTCTTT	CSVEGTNTEAFF
TRBJ2-5	15	TRBV20-1	.	.	TGCAGTGTCGCGGAGCGGGTGGGTGTTTGGGAGACCCAGTACTTC	CSVAERVGVWETQYF
TRBJ2-1	17	TRBV5-4	.	.	TGTGCCAGCAGCTTGGATCTTGCGGGTAGCTCCTACAATGAGCAGTTCTTC	CASSLDLAGSSYNEQFF
TRBJ2-2	13	TRBV18	.	many	TGTGCCAGCTCACCAAAGGGTCCCGGGGAGCTGTTTTTT	CASSPKGPGELFF
TRBJ2-1	17	TRBV5-4	TRBD2	.	TGTGCCAGCAGCTCGGGACTAGCGAGGGGCTTCGGCAATGAGCAGTTCTTC	CASSSGLARGFGNEQFF
TRBJ2-6	20	TRBV4-3	TRBD2	.	TGCGCCAGCAGCCAATTTTGGAAGGGAGGGTCGACTTCTGGGGCCAACGTCCTGACTTTC	CASSQFWKGGSTSGANVLTF
TRBJ2-7	15	TRBV7-2	TRBD2	few	TGTGCCAGCACTCTAAAGGCTAGCGGGACCTACGAGCAGTACTTC	CASTLKASGTYEQYF
TRBJ2-1	14	TRBV12-3/TRBV12-4	.	few	TGTGCCAGCGTTATCGGGTCCTCTGAAGACGAGCAGTTCTTC	CASVIGSSEDEQFF